The rows below give T cell receptor beta chains drawn from one sample of a study of identifying expanded T cells in peripheral blood. Generated by immunoSEQ multiplex PCR, the TCRdb table keeps only in-frame clones and is missing some. The top ten clones hold approximately 5.6% of a sample with approximately 90,000 clones, about 90% of them seen once. Sequenced: blood. These receptors came from a person aged 18 to 70 in good health. The CDR3 runs from the conserved cysteine through the conserved F or W. D genes are given only for firm matches. The listing skips clone size in some rows; elsewhere it reads once, few, many or a size class.

clone_size | j_call | d_call | v_call | cdr3_nt | cdr3_aa
. | TRBJ2-7 | . | TRBV7-8 | TGTGCCAGCAGCTTAGCCAGATTACCTACCACGAGCTCCTACGAGCAGTACTTC | CASSLARLPTTSSYEQYF
. | TRBJ2-3 | . | TRBV10-3 | TGTGCCATCAATGAGTCATCAGATACGCAGTATTTT | CAINESSDTQYF
. | TRBJ2-1 | . | TRBV4-1 | TGCGCCAGCAGCCAAGAGTTGGGTAGCCGAGGCCCCTCGGATGAGCAGTTCTTC | CASSQELGSRGPSDEQFF
. | TRBJ1-4 | TRBD1 | TRBV19 | TGTGCCAGTAAGGGGACAGCGCAGAGGACGAATGAAAAACTGTTTTTT | CASKGTAQRTNEKLFF
. | TRBJ2-1 | . | TRBV5-8 | TGTGCCAGCAGACAATCAGGGAATGCCTACAATGAGCAGTTCTTC | CASRQSGNAYNEQFF
. | TRBJ2-3 | . | TRBV30 | TGTGCCTGGAACGTAGGGGACACGCAGTATTTT | CAWNVGDTQYF
once | TRBJ1-4 | TRBD1 | TRBV19 | TGTGCCAGTAGTCGTACAGGGGTGGAGGAAAAACTGTTTTTT | CASSRTGVEEKLFF
. | TRBJ2-3 | . | TRBV7-3 | TGTGCCAGCAGCTTAAATGTCAGTCCAGATACGCAGTATTTT | CASSLNVSPDTQYF
. | TRBJ2-2 | . | TRBV7-6 | TGTGCCAGCAGCTTCGGGTCACAGCTCACCGGGGAGCTGTTTTTT | CASSFGSQLTGELFF
. | TRBJ2-2 | TRBD1 | TRBV14 | TGTGCCAGCAGCCAAGTCGGGGTAGGGGGCATCGGGGAGCTGTTTTTT | CASSQVGVGGIGELFF
. | TRBJ1-2 | . | TRBV6-6 | TGTGCCAGCAGTTACTCGAGCAGGGCCGGCGATGGCTACACCTTC | CASSYSSRAGDGYTF
. | TRBJ1-4 | . | TRBV6-5 | TGTGCCAGCAGTTCCTTCAGGGGAGCTCGTTTAAAAAAACTGTTTTTT | CASSSFRGARLKKLFF
. | TRBJ2-5 | TRBD2 | TRBV7-2 | TGTGCCAGCAGCTCCACGGGGGGGCGGCAAGAGACCCAGTACTTC | CASSSTGGRQETQYF
. | TRBJ1-4 | . | TRBV5-1 | TGCGCCAGCAGTCGGGCAGGGAACGGTGAAAAACTGTTTTTT | CASSRAGNGEKLFF
. | TRBJ1-3 | . | TRBV4-3 | TGCGCCAGCAGCCGCAGCCCGGGGAGCTCTGGAAACACCATATATTTT | CASSRSPGSSGNTIYF
. | TRBJ2-1 | . | TRBV15 | TGTGCCACCAAGGAAGGATCCTACAATGAGCAGTTCTTC | CATKEGSYNEQFF
. | TRBJ2-1 | . | TRBV10-2 | TGCGCCAGCGGCAGGACGGTTGACAATGAGCAGTTCTTC | CASGRTVDNEQFF
. | TRBJ2-1 | TRBD2 | TRBV6-4 | TGTGCCAGCAAGGCGGGGGAGAGGAGTAATGAGCAGTTCTTC | CASKAGERSNEQFF
many | TRBJ1-1 | . | TRBV6-1 | TGTGCCAGCAGTAGCATCCAGGGTGCTGAAGCTTTCTTT | CASSSIQGAEAFF
. | TRBJ2-3 | TRBD2 | TRBV4-3 | TGCGCCAGCAGCCAAGATGGTGTTTGGAGCGGGGGGGCCCCAGATACGCAGTATTTT | CASSQDGVWSGGAPDTQYF
. | TRBJ1-1 | . | TRBV5-6 | TGTGCCAGCAGCTTACTCACGAACACTGAAGCTTTCTTT | CASSLLTNTEAFF
. | TRBJ2-7 | . | TRBV18 | TGTGCCAGCTCTCGAGCAGGGACACAGGGTATCTACGAGCAGTACTTC | CASSRAGTQGIYEQYF
. | TRBJ1-1 | . | TRBV7-2 | TGTGCCAGCAGCTTAGTAACGTCCCCTGAAGCTTTCTTT | CASSLVTSPEAFF
few | TRBJ1-6 | TRBD1 | TRBV12-5 | TGTGCTAGTGGTCTGGACAGGGGTTATTCACCCCTCCACTTT | CASGLDRGYSPLHF
. | TRBJ2-1 | . | TRBV5-6 | TGTGCCAGCAGCTTGACCGGGACATTCCATAATGAGCAGTTCTTC | CASSLTGTFHNEQFF
once | TRBJ2-7 | . | TRBV6-5 | TGTGCCAGCAGTTTACCAGGGGAGCAGTACTTC | CASSLPGEQYF
. | TRBJ1-5 | . | TRBV18 | TGTGCCAGCTCACAGGGGGGCAATCAGCCCCAGCATTTT | CASSQGGNQPQHF
. | TRBJ2-3 | . | TRBV7-9 | TGTGGTGTTGGTACGCAGTATTTT | CGVGTQYF
. | TRBJ1-1 | TRBD1 | TRBV6-4 | TGTGCCAGCAGTGGGGGAGGGGGCGGTGAGTCGAACACTGAAGCTTTCTTT | CASSGGGGGESNTEAFF
. | TRBJ1-1 | . | TRBV6-5 | TGTGCCAGCAGCGACGACAGACGGAACACTGAAGCTTTCTTT | CASSDDRRNTEAFF
once | TRBJ1-4 | TRBD1 | TRBV27 | TGTGCCAGCAGTACATACAGGGGACCTAATGAAAAACTGTTTTTT | CASSTYRGPNEKLFF
. | TRBJ1-4 | . | TRBV7-2 | TGTGCCAGCAGCTTAATAGGGGAAAAACTGTTTTTT | CASSLIGEKLFF
. | TRBJ1-4 | . | TRBV7-2 | TGTGCCAGCAGCTTAGGACCTACGGGGGAAAAACTGTTTTTT | CASSLGPTGEKLFF
. | TRBJ1-3 | TRBD1 | TRBV18 | TGTGCCAGCTCACCGATCGACAGGGTGTCCGGAAACACCATATATTTT | CASSPIDRVSGNTIYF
. | TRBJ2-1 | . | TRBV19 | TGTGCCAGTACCTCCCGGGGGAGCTCCTACAATGAGCAGTTCTTC | CASTSRGSSYNEQFF
. | TRBJ1-1 | TRBD1 | TRBV6-1 | TGTGCCAGCAGTGGGACACCCGGACAGGCAGTCGCTTTCTTT | CASSGTPGQAVAFF
. | TRBJ1-1 | . | TRBV7-2 | TGTGCCAGCAGCCCACGACAGGACACTGAAGCTTTCTTT | CASSPRQDTEAFF